Presented here are 25 T cell receptor beta chains from one specimen sequenced in a study of CD8+CD57+ T cells in acquired aplastic anemia. Sequenced patients had shown CD8+CD57+ cell expansion by flow cytometry. TCR beta VDJ and CDR3 profiles were obtained from a genomic DNA template. TCRdb ran MiXCR on the reads and lists one entry per CDR3 protein. Altogether 180,000 or so distinct CDR3 sequences are present, under 50% being singletons, with the ten largest covering about 1.8%. Sample: sorted CD4+, CD8+, or CD8+CD57+ T cells (not recorded which) from PBMCs. These receptors all stem from a human donor with aplastic anemia.

This sequence joins TRBV25-1 and TRBJ1-2; 8 positions match TRBD1. The CDR3 totals 13 residues. Germline V gene data show CDR1 as MGHDK and CDR2 as SYGVNS. With 11 bases clipped from V and 2 bases from J, the junction kept 7 bases outside the gene matches. The CDR3 DNA reads as TGTGCCGCCGGGACAGGATCGAACTATGGCTACACCTTC. The encoded protein is CAAGTGSNYGYTF.

The chain carries TRBV24-1 and TRBJ2-3, with 9 bases fitting TRBD2. Per germline, CDR1 KGHDR and CDR2 SFDVKD. The length of the CDR3 is 14 residues. V lost 5 bases, J lost 6 bases, and 5 bases stayed unmatched. CDR3 in DNA: TGTGCCACCAGTGTTAGCGGGGGTTTGGATACGCAGTATTTT. Residues: CATSVSGGLDTQYF.

This chain connects TRBV27 to TRBJ1-3, with D possibly TRBD1 on 5 matching bases. Germline V gives CDR1 MNHEY, CDR2 SMNVEV (reference sequence). CDR3 length equals 15 residues. Trimming cost V 2 bases and J 2 bases, with 10 bases left between them. The chain's CDR3 is CASSLAQGPGNTIYF. The CDR3 DNA follows: TGTGCCAGCAGTTTAGCCCAGGGCCCTGGAAACACCATATATTTT.

This clonotype was detected ten times or more. The rearrangement uses TRBV11-2 and TRBJ2-2; D not resolved. The V gene's germline CDR1 is SGHAT and CDR2 FQNNGV. V lost 5 bases, J lost 0 bases, and 7 bases lay in between. The CDR3 loop spans 14 amino acids. The CDR3 reads CASSLPANTGELFF. In DNA, the CDR3 is TGTGCCAGCAGCCTCCCAGCGAACACCGGGGAGCTGTTTTTT.

The gene calls are TRBV25-1 and TRBJ2-3; 8 bases agree with TRBD2. Germline lookup yields CDR1 MGHDK and CDR2 SYGVNS. V shed 2 bases and J 0 bases; nucleotides not matched to a gene: 10. The CDR3 is 18 amino acids. Here the CDR3 reads CASSETSGLGSSTDTQYF. The CDR3 nucleotides read TGTGCCAGCAGTGAAACTAGCGGTTTGGGGTCTAGCACAGATACGCAGTATTTT.

This clonotype was seen just once. The CDR3 does not end in the conserved phenylalanine or tryptophan, so this is likely a read error. The V call is TRBV20-1, the J call TRBJ2-3; TRBD1 is a possible D gene (7 bases). Germline loops: CDR1 DFQATT, CDR2 SNEGSKA (reference sequence). V was shortened by 6 bases and J by 2 bases, with 18 bases between the two germline ends. This CDR3 contains 15 residues. The CDR3 DNA reads as TGCAGTGCGAGGGTCAGGGGGGCCCCCACAGATACGCAGTATTCT. Amino acids: CSARVRGAPTDTQYS.

This clonotype came up many times. This chain links TRBV4-2 with TRBJ1-4; D may be TRBD1 (5 bases). The CDR3 extends over 15 amino acids. V was clipped by 2 bases and J by 5 bases, with 12 bases between them. Germline CDR1 reads LGHNA; CDR2 reads YNFKEQ. The CDR3 coding sequence is TGTGCCAGCAGCCAACCCACGACAGAGAATGAAAAACTGTTTTTT. The encoded protein is CASSQPTTENEKLFF.

The chain has TRBV6-4 and TRBJ1-1; D is uncertain. The CDR3 covers 13 residues. Germline CDR1 MRHNA, CDR2 SNTAGT. Trimming left V 6 bases short and J 0 bases short, with 8 bases between. CDR3 region: CASRGRMNTEAFF. The CDR3 bases are TGTGCCAGCAGGGGGAGGATGAACACTGAAGCTTTCTTT.

CDR3 nucleotide sequence: TGTGCCAGTAGTATAGGTCATAACGAGCAGTACTTC. Its translation: CASSIGHNEQYF. The V and J genes are TRBV19 and TRBJ2-7; D call uncertain. Germline lookup yields CDR1 LNHDA and CDR2 SQIVND (reference sequence). This CDR3 is built from 12 residues. V lost 1 base to trimming and J lost 5 bases, with 6 bases between them.

The V gene is TRBV2, the J gene TRBJ1-3; D is possibly TRBD1 (6 bases). The CDR3 covers 15 residues. CDR1 and CDR2 from the germline V gene are SNHLY and FYNNEI. V was pared by 2 bases and J by 1 base, with 9 bases between. CDR3 protein: CASSEMGASGNTIYF. The DNA for the CDR3 is TGTGCCAGCAGTGAAATGGGGGCATCTGGAAACACCATATATTTT. Together with reference TRBV2 and TRBJ1-3, the CDR3 gives the full variable domain: EPEVTQTPSHQVTQMGQEVILRCVPISNHLYFYWYRQILGQKVEFLVSFYNNEISEKSEIFDDQFSVERPDGSNFTLKIRSTKLEDSAMYFCASSEMGASGNTIYFGEGSWLTVV.

There are many counts of this clonotype. The chain couples TRBV3-1 to TRBJ1-1, with D unresolved. Germline lookup yields CDR1 LGHDT and CDR2 YNNKEL (reference sequence). This CDR3 is built from 13 residues. Trimming stripped 7 bases from V and 2 bases from J, with 11 bases between. The CDR3 sequence: CASTLKSNTEAFF. The CDR3 DNA reads as TGTGCCAGCACCCTAAAGTCCAACACTGAAGCTTTCTTT.

This clonotype was seen ten or more times. This chain joins TRBV20-1 and TRBJ2-1; D is uncertain. Trimming took 5 bases from V and 10 from J, leaving 15 bases between them. Per the germline V gene, CDR1 is DFQATT and CDR2 is SNEGSKA (reference sequence). This CDR3 contains 12 residues. The CDR3 loop is CSAFRRVMEQFF. DNA for the CDR3: TGCAGTGCTTTCCGGAGAGTAATGGAGCAGTTCTTC.

This clonotype was detected ten times or more. V usage is TRBV3-1 and J usage is TRBJ2-1, with 8 bases aligning to TRBD2. There are 16 residues in the CDR3. Losses at the gene ends were 0 bases for V and 5 bases for J; bases not matched to a gene: 6. Germline V gene sequence: CDR1 LGHDT, CDR2 YNNKEL (reference sequence). The CDR3 loop reads CASSQEGTRVNNEQFF. The CDR3 bases are TGTGCCAGCAGCCAAGAAGGGACTAGAGTTAACAATGAGCAGTTCTTC.

This chain links TRBV7-6 with TRBJ1-6, with 8 bases aligning to TRBD1. The CDR3 covers 14 residues. V shed 8 bases, J shed 6 bases, and the junction held 6 bases outside the gene matches. Germline CDR1 SGHVS, CDR2 FNYEAQ. The CDR3 DNA reads TGTGCCAGCGCGTTGACAGGGGCTAATTCACCCCTCCACTTT. Its protein product is CASALTGANSPLHF.

Concerning this clonotype: A much larger clonotype is one base distant, so this may be a read error. The chain recombines TRBV6-5 with TRBJ1-3, with 11 bases aligning to TRBD1. There are 16 residues in the CDR3. Per the germline V gene, CDR1 is MNHEY and CDR2 is SVGAGI. This CDR3 is CSSSWKGTGGGNTIYF. Written as DNA, the CDR3 is TGTTCCAGCAGTTGGAAAGGGACAGGGGGAGGAAACACCATATATTTT.

The chain has TRBV10-3 and TRBJ2-2; D call uncertain. Trimming removed 2 bases at V and 5 bases at J, with 0 bases between. The germline gives CDR1 ENHRY, CDR2 SYGVKD. The CDR3 sequence is 11 residues long. CDR3 sequence reads: CAISETGELFF. CDR3 bases: TGTGCCATCAGTGAGACCGGGGAGCTGTTTTTT.

V usage is TRBV24-1 and J usage is TRBJ1-1, with TRBD1 matching 8 bases. Germline CDR1 is KGHDR and CDR2 is SFDVKD. The CDR3 is made up of 15 amino acids. J gave up 6 bases and V 4 bases, and 9 bases lay outside the gene matches. The CDR3 nucleotides read TGTGCCACCAGTGACCCCACCAGGGGGCTGGCTGAAGCTTTCTTT. Amino acids: CATSDPTRGLAEAFF.

This chain uses TRBV7-2 with TRBJ2-7; D perhaps matches TRBD2 (7 bases). The CDR3 extends over 14 amino acids. V gave up 5 bases and J gave up 5 bases, with 16 bases separating them. Germline V CDR1 and CDR2: SGHTA, FQGNSA. The chain's CDR3 is CASSGGGHMNEQYF. The DNA for the CDR3 is TGTGCCAGCAGCGGGGGGGGCCATATGAACGAGCAGTACTTC.

The sample holds one count of this clonotype. The chain recombines TRBV10-3 with TRBJ1-5, with D hard to call. V was clipped by 3 bases and J by 2 bases, with 5 bases between them. CDR3 length equals 13 residues. CDR1 and CDR2 from the germline V gene are ENHRY and SYGVKD. CDR3 in DNA: TGTGCCATCAGTGACGAAGGCAATCAGCCCCAGCATTTT. The encoded protein is CAISDEGNQPQHF.

This clonotype was recorded a few times. A much more abundant neighbour one base away suggests this may be a read error. The chain is built from TRBV29-1 and TRBJ1-1; unclear D gene. Germline loops: CDR1 SQVTM, CDR2 ANQGSEA. CDR3 length equals 11 residues. The V gene lost 4 bases and the J gene lost 4 bases, with 7 bases spanning the gap. Here the CDR3 DNA reads TGCAGCGTTGTTCTGAGCACTGAAGCTTTCTTT. It specifies CSVVLSTEAFF.

The rearrangement links TRBV25-1 to TRBJ2-2; D is perhaps TRBD1 (6 bases). Germline loops: CDR1 MGHDK, CDR2 SYGVNS. V lost 7 bases and J lost 6, with 18 bases in between. This CDR3 is built from 15 residues. The CDR3 protein is CASNQAGAGSGELFF. The CDR3 bases are TGTGCCAGCAATCAGGCAGGGGCTGGGTCCGGGGAGCTGTTTTTT.

This clonotype was seen a few times. The chain links TRBV3-1 to TRBJ1-3; weak D call: TRBD1 (5 bases). V was pared by 0 bases and J by 1 base, with 10 bases between. Germline V gene sequence: CDR1 LGHDT, CDR2 YNNKEL (reference sequence). This CDR3 has 16 residues. CDR3 in amino acids: CASSQDGGCSGNTIYF. CDR3 in DNA: TGTGCCAGCAGCCAAGACGGGGGGTGTTCTGGAAACACCATATATTTT.

J is TRBJ2-2 and V is TRBV7-8; no definite D call. This CDR3 has 12 amino acids. Between the trimmed V and J ends, which lost 2 bases and 9 bases, there was a span of 7 bases. Germline values: CDR1 SGHVS, CDR2 FQNEAQ. As DNA, the CDR3 is TGTGCCAGCAGCTTATTCGGCCGGGAGCTGTTTTTT. It translates to CASSLFGRELFF.

The gene calls are TRBV12-3 or TRBV12-4 and TRBJ1-4; D is undetermined. The CDR3 length is 16 residues. With 6 bases removed from V and 6 bases from J, the gap between germline ends came to 20 bases. CDR3 DNA: TGTGCCAGCAGCCCACAACCCCCGGACTGGGATGAAAAACTGTTTTTT. This encodes CASSPQPPDWDEKLFF.

This clonotype was observed at least ten times. V is TRBV14 and J is TRBJ2-7; D gene uncertain. The germline V and J ends were trimmed by 0 bases and 5 bases, with 2 bases remaining between them. The CDR3 runs to 11 residues. Germline lookup yields CDR1 SGHDN and CDR2 FVKESK. The CDR3 sequence: CASSQDHEQYF. For the CDR3, the DNA is TGTGCCAGCAGCCAAGACCACGAGCAGTACTTC.